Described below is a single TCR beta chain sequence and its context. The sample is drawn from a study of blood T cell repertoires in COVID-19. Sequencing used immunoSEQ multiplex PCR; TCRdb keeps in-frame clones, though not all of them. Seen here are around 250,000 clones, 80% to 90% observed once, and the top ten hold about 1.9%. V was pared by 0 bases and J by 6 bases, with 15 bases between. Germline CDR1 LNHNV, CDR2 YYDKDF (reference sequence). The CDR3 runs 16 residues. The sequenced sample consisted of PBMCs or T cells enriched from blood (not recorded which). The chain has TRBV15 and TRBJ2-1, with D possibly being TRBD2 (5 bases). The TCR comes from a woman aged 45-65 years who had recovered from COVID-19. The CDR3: CATSRDASWGRNEQFF. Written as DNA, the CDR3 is TGTGCCACCAGCAGAGATGCTAGCTGGGGTCGCAATGAGCAGTTCTTC.